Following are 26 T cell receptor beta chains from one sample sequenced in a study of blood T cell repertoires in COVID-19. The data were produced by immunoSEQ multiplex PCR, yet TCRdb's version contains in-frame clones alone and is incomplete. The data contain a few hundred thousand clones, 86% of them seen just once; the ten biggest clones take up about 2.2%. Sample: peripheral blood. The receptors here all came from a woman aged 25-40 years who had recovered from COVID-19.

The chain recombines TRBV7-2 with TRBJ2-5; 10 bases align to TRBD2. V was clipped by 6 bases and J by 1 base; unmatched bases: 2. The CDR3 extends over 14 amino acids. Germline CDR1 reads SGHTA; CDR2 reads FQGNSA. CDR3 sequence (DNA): TGTGCCAGCAGGATAGCGGGAGGCCAAGAGACCCAGTACTTC. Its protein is CASRIAGGQETQYF.

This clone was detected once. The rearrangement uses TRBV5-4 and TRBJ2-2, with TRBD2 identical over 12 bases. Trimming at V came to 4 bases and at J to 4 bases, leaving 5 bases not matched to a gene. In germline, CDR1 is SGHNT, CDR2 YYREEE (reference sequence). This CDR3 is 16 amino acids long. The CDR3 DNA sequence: TGTGCCAGCAGCCGATCTAGCGGGGGGGGCACCGGGGAGCTGTTTTTT. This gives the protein CASSRSSGGGTGELFF.

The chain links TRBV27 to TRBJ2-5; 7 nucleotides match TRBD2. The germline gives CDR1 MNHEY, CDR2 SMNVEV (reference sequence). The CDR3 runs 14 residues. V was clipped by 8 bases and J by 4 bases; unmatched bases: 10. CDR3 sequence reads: CASRGAGFRETQYF. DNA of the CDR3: TGTGCCAGCCGGGGAGCGGGGTTTCGAGAGACCCAGTACTTC.

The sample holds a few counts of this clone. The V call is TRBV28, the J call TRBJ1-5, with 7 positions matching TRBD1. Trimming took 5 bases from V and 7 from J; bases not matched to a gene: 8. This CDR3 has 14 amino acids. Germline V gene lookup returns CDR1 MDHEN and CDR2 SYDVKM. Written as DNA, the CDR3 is TGTGCCAGCAGTCGACCGACAGGGACCCAGCCCCAGCATTTT. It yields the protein CASSRPTGTQPQHF.

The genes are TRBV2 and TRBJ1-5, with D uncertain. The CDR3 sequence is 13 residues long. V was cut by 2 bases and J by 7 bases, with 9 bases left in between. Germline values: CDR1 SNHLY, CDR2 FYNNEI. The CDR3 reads CASSESRSQPQHF. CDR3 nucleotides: TGTGCCAGCAGTGAAAGCAGGTCCCAGCCCCAGCATTTT.

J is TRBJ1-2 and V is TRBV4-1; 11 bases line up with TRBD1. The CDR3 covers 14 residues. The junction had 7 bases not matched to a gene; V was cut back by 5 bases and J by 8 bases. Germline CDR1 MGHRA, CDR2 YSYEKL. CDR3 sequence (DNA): TGCGCCAGCAGCTCCCGGGACAGGGGGACAGGCTACACCTTC. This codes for CASSSRDRGTGYTF.

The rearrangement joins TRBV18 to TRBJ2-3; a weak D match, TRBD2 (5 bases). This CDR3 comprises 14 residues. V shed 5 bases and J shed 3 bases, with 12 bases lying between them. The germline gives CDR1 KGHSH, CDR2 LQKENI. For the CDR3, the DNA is TGTGCCAGCTCAAACCCGGGGAGAACAGATACGCAGTATTTT. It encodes CASSNPGRTDTQYF.

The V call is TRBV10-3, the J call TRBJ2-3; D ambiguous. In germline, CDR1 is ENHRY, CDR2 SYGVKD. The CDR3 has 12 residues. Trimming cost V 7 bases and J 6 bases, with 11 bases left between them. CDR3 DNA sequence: TGTGCCATCATGTCCCCCTCCGATACGCAGTATTTT. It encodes CAIMSPSDTQYF.

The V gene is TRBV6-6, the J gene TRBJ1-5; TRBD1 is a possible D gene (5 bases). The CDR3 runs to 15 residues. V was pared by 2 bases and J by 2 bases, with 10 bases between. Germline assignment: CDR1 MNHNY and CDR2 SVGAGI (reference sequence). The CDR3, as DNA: TGTGCCAGCAGTTACCGCAGGGAGGGCAATCAGCCCCAGCATTTT. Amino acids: CASSYRREGNQPQHF.

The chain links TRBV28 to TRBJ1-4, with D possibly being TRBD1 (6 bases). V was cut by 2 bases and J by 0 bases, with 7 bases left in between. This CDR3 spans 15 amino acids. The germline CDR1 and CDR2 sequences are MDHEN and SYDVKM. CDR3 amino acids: CASSLRTATNEKLFF. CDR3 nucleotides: TGTGCCAGCAGTTTACGGACAGCAACTAATGAAAAACTGTTTTTT.

The CDR3 DNA follows: TGTGCCTGGAACGCAGGAATTTACCCTAACGAGCAGTACTTC. It yields the protein CAWNAGIYPNEQYF. The chain is built from TRBV30 and TRBJ2-7; D is uncertain. CDR3 length: 14 residues. With 4 bases removed from V and 5 bases from J, the gap between germline ends came to 18 bases. Per germline, CDR1 GTSNPN and CDR2 SVGIG (reference sequence). The full variable domain, in which reference TRBV30 and TRBJ2-7 provide the parts outside the CDR3, is SQTIHQWPATLVQPVGSPLSLECTVEGTSNPNLYWYRQAAGRGLQLLFYSVGIGQISSEVPQNLSASRPQDRQFILSSKKLLLSDSGFYLCAWNAGIYPNEQYFGPGTRLTVT.

In DNA, the CDR3 is TGTGCCACCAGTGAAAGGGGTGGCACCGGGGAGCTGTTTTTT. Protein product: CATSERGGTGELFF. This chain connects TRBV24-1 to TRBJ2-2, with D possibly matching TRBD1 (5 bases). V was pared by 4 bases and J by 4 bases, with 9 bases between. The CDR3 totals 14 residues. Germline V gene lookup returns CDR1 KGHDR and CDR2 SFDVKD.

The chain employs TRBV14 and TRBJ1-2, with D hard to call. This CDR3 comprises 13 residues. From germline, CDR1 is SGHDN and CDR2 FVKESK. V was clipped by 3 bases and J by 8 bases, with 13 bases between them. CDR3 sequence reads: CASSHLGYGGYTF. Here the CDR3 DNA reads TGTGCCAGCAGCCACCTCGGATACGGGGGCTACACCTTC.

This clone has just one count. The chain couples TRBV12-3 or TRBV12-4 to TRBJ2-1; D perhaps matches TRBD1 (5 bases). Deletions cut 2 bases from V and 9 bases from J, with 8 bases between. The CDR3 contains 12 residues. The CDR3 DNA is TGTGCCAGCAGTTTACCAGGGATTGAGCAGTTCTTC. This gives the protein CASSLPGIEQFF.

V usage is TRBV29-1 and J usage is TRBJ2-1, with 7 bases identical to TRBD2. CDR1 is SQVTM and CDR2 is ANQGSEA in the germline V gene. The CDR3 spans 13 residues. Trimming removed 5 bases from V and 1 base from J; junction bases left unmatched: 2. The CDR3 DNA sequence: TGCAGCGTTCGGGAGGAGTCCTACAATGAGCAGTTCTTC. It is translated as CSVREESYNEQFF.

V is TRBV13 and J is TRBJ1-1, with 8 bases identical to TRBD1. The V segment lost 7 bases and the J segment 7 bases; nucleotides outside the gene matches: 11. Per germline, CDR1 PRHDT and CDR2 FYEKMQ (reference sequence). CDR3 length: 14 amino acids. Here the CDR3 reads CASKKRGTGIEAFF. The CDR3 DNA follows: TGTGCCAGCAAAAAGAGGGGGACAGGAATTGAAGCTTTCTTT.

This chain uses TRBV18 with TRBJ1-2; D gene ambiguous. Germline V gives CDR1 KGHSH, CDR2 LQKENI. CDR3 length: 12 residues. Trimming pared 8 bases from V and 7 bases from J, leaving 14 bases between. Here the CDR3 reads CASPPPKSGYTF. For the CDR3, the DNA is TGTGCCAGCCCCCCCCCGAAGAGTGGCTACACCTTC.

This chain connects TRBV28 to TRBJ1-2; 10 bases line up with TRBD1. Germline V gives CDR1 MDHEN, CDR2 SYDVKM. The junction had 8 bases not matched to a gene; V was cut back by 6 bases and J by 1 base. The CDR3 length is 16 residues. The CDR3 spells CASRSPGTGVNYGYTF. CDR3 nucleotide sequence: TGTGCCAGCAGGTCTCCCGGGACAGGGGTTAACTATGGCTACACCTTC.

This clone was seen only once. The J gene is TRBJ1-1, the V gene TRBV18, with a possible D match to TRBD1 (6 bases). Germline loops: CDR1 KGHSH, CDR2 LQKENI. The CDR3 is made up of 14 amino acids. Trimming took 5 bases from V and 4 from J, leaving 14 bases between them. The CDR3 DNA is TGTGCCAGCTCAGGGGACAATGTGGGCACTGAAGCTTTCTTT. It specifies CASSGDNVGTEAFF.

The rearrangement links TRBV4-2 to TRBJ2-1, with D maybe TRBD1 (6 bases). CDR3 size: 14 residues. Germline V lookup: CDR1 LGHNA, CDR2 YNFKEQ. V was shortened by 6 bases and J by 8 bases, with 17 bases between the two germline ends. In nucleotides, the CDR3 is TGTGCCAGCAGGATATCCAGAGGGGGTTATGAGCAGTTCTTC. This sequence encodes CASRISRGGYEQFF.

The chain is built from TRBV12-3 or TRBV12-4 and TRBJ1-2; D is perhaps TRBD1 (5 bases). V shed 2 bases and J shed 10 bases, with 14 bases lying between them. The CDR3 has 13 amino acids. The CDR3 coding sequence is TGTGCCAGCAGTTTATCCATATACAGGTACTACACCTTC. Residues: CASSLSIYRYYTF.

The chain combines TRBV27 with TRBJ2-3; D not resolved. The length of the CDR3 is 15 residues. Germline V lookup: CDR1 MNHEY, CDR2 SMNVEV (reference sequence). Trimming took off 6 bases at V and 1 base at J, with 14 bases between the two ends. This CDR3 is CASSLIPPGTDTQYF. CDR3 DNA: TGTGCCAGCAGCTTGATCCCCCCAGGCACAGATACGCAGTATTTT.

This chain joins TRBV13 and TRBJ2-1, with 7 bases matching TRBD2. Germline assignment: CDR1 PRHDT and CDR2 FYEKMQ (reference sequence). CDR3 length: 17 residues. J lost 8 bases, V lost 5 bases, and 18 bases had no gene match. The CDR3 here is CASSPPGGLEGVDEQFF. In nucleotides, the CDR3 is TGTGCCAGCAGCCCCCCGGGCGGACTAGAAGGTGTGGATGAGCAGTTCTTC.

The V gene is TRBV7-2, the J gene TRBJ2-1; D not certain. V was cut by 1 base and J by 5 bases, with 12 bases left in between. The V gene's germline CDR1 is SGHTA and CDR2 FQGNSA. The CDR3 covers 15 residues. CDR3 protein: CASSLGEKIHNEQFF. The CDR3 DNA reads TGTGCCAGCAGCTTAGGAGAAAAAATCCACAATGAGCAGTTCTTC.

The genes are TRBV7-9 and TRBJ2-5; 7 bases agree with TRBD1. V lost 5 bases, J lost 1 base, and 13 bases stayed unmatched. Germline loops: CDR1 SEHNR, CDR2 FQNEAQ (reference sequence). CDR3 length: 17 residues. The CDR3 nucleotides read TGTGCCAGCAGCCCCCTCGGGCAGGGGGTAATCCAAGAGACCCAGTACTTC. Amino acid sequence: CASSPLGQGVIQETQYF.

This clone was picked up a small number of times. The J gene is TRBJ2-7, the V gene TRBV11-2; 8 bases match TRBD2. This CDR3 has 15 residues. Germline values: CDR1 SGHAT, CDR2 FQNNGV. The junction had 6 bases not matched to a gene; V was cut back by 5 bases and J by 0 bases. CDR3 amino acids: CASSPASGSSYEQYF. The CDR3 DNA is TGTGCCAGCAGCCCGGCTAGCGGGTCCTCCTACGAGCAGTACTTC.